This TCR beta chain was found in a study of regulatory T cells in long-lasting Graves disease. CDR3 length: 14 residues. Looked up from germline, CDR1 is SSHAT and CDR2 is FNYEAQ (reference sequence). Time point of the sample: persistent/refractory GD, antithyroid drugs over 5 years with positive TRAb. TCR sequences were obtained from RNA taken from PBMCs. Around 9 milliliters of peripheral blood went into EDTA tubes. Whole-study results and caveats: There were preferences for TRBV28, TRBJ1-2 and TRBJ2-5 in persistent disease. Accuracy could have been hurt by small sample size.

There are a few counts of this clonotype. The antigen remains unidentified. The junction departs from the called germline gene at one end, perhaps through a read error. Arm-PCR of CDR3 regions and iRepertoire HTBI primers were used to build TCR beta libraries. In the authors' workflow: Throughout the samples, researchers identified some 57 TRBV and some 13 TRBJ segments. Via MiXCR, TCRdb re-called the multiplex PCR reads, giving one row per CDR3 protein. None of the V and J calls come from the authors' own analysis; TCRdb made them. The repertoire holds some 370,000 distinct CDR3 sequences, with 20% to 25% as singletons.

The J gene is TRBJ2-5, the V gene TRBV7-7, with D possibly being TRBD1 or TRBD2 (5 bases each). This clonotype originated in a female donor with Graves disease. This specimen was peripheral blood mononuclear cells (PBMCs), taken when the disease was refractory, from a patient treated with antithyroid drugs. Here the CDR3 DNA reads TGTGCTAGCAGCTTAGCGTTAGGGGAAGAGACCCAGTACTTC. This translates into CASSLALGEETQYF.